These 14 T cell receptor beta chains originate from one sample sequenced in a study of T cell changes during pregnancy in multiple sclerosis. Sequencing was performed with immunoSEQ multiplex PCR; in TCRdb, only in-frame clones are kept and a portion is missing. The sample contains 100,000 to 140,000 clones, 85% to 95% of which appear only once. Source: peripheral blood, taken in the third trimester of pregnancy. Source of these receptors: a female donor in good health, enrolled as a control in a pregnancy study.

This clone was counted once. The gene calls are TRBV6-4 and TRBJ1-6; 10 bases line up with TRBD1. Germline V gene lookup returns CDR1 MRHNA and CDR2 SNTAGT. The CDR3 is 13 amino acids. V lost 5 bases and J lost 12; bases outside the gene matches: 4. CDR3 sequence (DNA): TGTGCCAGCAGTAGGGACAGGGGTTTACCCCTCCACTTT. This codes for CASSRDRGLPLHF.

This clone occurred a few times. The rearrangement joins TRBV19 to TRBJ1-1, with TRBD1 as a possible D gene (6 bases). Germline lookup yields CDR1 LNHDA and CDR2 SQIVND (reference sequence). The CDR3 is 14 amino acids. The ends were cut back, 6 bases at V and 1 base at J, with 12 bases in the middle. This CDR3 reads CASREIQGNTEAFF. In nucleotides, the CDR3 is TGTGCCAGTAGGGAAATACAGGGGAACACTGAAGCTTTCTTT.

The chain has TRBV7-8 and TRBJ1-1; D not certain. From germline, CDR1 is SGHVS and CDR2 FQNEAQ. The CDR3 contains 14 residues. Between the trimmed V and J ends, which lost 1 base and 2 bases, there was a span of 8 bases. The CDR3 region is CASSLVPGNTEAFF. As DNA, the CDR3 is TGTGCCAGCAGCTTAGTCCCGGGTAACACTGAAGCTTTCTTT.

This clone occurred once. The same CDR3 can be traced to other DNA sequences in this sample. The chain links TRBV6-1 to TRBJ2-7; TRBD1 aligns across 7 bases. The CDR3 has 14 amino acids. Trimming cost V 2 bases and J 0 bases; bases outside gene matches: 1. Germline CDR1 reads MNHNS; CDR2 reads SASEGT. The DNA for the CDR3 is TGTGCCAGCAGTGAACGGGACAGCTCCTACGAGCAGTACTTC. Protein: CASSERDSSYEQYF.

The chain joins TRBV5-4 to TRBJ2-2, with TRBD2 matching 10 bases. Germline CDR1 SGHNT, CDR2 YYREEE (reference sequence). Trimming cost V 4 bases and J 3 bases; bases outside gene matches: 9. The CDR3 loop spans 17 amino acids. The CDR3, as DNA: TGTGCCAGCAGCGCGCTAGTAAGCGGGGGGGACACCGGGGAGCTGTTTTTT. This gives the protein CASSALVSGGDTGELFF.

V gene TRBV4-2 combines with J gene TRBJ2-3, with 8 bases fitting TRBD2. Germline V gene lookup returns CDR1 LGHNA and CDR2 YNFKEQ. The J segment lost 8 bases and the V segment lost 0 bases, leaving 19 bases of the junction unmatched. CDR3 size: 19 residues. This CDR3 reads CASSQDTLRTSYVRGTQYF. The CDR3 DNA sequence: TGTGCCAGCAGCCAAGATACTTTAAGGACTAGCTACGTACGAGGTACGCAGTATTTT.

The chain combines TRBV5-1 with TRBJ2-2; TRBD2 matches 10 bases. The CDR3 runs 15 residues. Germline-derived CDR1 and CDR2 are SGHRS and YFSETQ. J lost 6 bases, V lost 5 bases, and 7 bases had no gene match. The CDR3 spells CASRGTSVGSGELFF. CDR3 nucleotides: TGCGCCAGCAGGGGGACTAGCGTCGGCTCCGGGGAGCTGTTTTTT.

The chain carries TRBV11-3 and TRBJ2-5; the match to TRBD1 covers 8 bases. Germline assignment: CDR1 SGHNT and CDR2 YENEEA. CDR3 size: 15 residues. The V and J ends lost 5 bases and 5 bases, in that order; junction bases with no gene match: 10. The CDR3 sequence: CASSAWTGNGETQYF. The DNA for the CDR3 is TGTGCCAGCAGCGCGTGGACAGGGAACGGTGAGACCCAGTACTTC.

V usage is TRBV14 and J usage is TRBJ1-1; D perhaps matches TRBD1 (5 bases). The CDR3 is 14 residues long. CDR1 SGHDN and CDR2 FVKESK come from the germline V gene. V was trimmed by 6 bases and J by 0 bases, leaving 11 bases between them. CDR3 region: CASSLGQMNTEAFF. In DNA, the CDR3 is TGTGCCAGCAGTCTGGGGCAGATGAACACTGAAGCTTTCTTT.

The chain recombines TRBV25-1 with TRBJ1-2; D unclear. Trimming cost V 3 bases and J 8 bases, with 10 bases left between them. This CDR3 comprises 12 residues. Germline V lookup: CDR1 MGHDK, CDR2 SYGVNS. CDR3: CASSDPRRGYTF. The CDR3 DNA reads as TGTGCCAGCAGTGACCCTCGGAGGGGCTACACCTTC.

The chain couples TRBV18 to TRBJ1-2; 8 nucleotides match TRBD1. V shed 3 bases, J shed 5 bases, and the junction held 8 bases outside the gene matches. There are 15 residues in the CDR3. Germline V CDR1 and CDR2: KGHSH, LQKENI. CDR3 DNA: TGTGCCAGCTCACCGGGGGGACAGGACTTTTATGGCTACACCTTC. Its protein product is CASSPGGQDFYGYTF.

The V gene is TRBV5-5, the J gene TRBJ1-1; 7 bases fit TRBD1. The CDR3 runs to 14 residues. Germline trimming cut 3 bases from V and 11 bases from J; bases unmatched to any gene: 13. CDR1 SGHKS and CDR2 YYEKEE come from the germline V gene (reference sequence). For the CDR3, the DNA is TGTGCCAGCAGCTGGGGGACAGCGACCGATGGGGCTTTCTTT. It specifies CASSWGTATDGAFF.

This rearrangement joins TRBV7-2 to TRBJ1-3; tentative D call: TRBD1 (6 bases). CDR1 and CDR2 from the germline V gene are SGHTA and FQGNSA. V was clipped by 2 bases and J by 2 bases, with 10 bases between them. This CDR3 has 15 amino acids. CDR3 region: CASSLSGTTGNTIYF. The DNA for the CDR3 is TGTGCCAGCAGCTTATCCGGGACAACTGGAAACACCATATATTTT.

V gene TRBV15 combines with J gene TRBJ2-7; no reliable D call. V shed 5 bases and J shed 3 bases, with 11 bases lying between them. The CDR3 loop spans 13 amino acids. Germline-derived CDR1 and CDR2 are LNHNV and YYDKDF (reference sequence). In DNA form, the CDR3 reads TGTGCCACCAGCCAGATGACAAGCTACGAGCAGTACTTC. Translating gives CATSQMTSYEQYF.